This T cell receptor beta chain was documented in a study of identical twins. One entry per CDR3 protein, called by TCRdb with MiXCR from the 5' RACE reads. The sample includes under 1 million distinct CDR3 sequences, over 9% of them seen just once. The germline V and J ends were trimmed by 4 bases and 1 base, with 7 bases remaining between them. This CDR3 contains 14 residues. Germline CDR1 reads LGHDT; CDR2 reads YNNKEL (reference sequence). Study-wide results and limits: High-abundance cord blood beta clonotypes had fewer insertions; memory repertoires showed none. Models underestimated TCR alpha sharing (out-of-frame) in monozygotic twins. Compared with unrelated sharing, twin-shared out-of-frame alpha sequences had more low-probability sequences.

This clonotype was recorded at least ten times. What it recognizes is unknown. The same data also contributed to another study, on yellow fever vaccine responses in identical twins. That paper adds: On the reported evidence, twins' vaccine T cell responses seemed partly convergent and partly personalized.

The sequenced material came from PBMCs. This chain connects TRBV3-1 to TRBJ2-2; D is undetermined. This TCR came from a young woman in good health. Written as DNA, the CDR3 is TGTGCCAGCAGCCGGCCAGGGAACACCGGGGAGCTGTTTTTT. Translated: CASSRPGNTGELFF.